The source of this TCR beta chain is a study of blood T cell repertoires in COVID-19. V lost 5 bases and J 1 base, leaving 7 bases between the germline ends. The CDR3 has 13 residues. Looked up from germline, CDR1 is KGHDR and CDR2 is SFDVKD. In the study's own analysis: Quantification of nucleated cells was approximated via reference gene primer amplification. Some clones are missing from TCRdb's copy, which holds only in-frame ones; the method was immunoSEQ multiplex PCR. D and trimming come from the DNA, and the V and J calls and clone size come from that table. The sample consists of around 150,000 clones, approximately 73% of them appearing once.

The chain is built from TRBV24-1 and TRBJ2-5; tentatively, D is TRBD2 (6 bases). Source material: peripheral blood. The receptor comes from a man aged 55 to 70 with acute or convalescent COVID-19. CDR3 protein: CATSGRGQETQYF. CDR3 nucleotide sequence: TGTGCCACCAGTGGGAGGGGCCAAGAGACCCAGTACTTC.